This T cell receptor beta chain was profiled in a study of control samples from healthy donors and cancer patients. Here immunoSEQ multiplex PCR was the method, and the copy in TCRdb shows in-frame clones only, minus some. The sample consists of more than 95,000 clones, approximately 83% of them appearing once. The length of the CDR3 is 18 residues. Germline lookup yields CDR1 MNHNS and CDR2 SASEGT. After removal of 0 bases from V and 2 bases from J, the junction contained 7 bases not matched to a gene. The specimen sequenced was blood. The receptor was derived from a woman between 45 and 60 years old in good health. The V gene is TRBV6-1, the J gene TRBJ2-7; 13 bases agree with TRBD2. CDR3 sequence (DNA): TGTGCCAGCAGTGAAGCGCGACTAGCGGGGGGTTATGCCTACGAGCAGTACTTC. It specifies CASSEARLAGGYAYEQYF.